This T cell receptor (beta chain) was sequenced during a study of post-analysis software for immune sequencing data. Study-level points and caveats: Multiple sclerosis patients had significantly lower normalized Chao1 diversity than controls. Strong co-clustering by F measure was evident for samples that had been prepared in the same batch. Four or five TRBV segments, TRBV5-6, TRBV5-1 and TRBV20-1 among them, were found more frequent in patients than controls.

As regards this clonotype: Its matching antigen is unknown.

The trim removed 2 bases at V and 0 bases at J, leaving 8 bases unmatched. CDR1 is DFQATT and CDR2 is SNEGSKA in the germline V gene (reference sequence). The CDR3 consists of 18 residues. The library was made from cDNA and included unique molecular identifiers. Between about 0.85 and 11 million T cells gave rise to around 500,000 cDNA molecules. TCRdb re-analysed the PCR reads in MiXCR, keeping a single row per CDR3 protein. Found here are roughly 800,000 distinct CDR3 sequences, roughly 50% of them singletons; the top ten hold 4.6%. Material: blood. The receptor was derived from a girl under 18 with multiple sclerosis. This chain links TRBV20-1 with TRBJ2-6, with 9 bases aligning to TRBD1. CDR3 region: CSARQTGGPSSGANVLTF. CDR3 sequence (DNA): TGCAGTGCTAGACAGACAGGGGGTCCCAGCTCTGGGGCCAACGTCCTGACTTTC.